Reported below is one T cell receptor beta chain. Repertoires were generated with immunoSEQ multiplex PCR, while TCRdb's copy carries only in-frame clones and drops some. The data show hundreds of thousands of clones, roughly 86% seen once. The data originate from a study of blood T cell repertoires in COVID-19. On the study more broadly: Donors in the United States, Italy and Spain gave samples during acute or convalescent COVID-19.

Germline loops: CDR1 ENHRY, CDR2 SYGVKD. V was clipped by 7 bases and J by 3 bases, with 12 bases between them. The CDR3 has 13 amino acids. Living in about two dozen US areas, the participants were between 18 and 89 years of age. Sequencing was carried out using PBMCs or T cells enriched from blood (not recorded which). The J gene is TRBJ1-2, the V gene TRBV10-3, with D hard to call. This TCR derives from a woman aged 50 to 60 who had recovered from COVID-19. The CDR3 reads CAIKSDLDYGYTF. In nucleotides, the CDR3 is TGTGCCATCAAGTCAGACTTGGACTATGGCTACACCTTC.